This TCR beta chain was profiled in a study of cytomegalovirus exposure and HLA in healthy donors. General study findings and limits: Reports described diagnosis of cytomegalovirus status by the classifier as highly specific and sensitive. Rarity characterized most TCR sequences, yet some public TCRs appeared in many donors. In the 130 or so validation repertoires, a later analysis found that first-cohort TCR clusters tended to co-occur. The study recorded 164 TCR beta chains that were cytomegalovirus-associated.

The assay was immunoSEQ multiplex PCR, and TCRdb's table has in-frame clones only and misses some. The sample contains over 200,000 clones, around 90% of which appear only once. Germline CDR1 ENHRY, CDR2 SYGVKD. After removal of 4 bases from V and 4 bases from J, the junction contained 6 bases not matched to a gene. CDR3 length: 16 residues. To note about this clone: Antigen: not known.

The rearrangement links TRBV10-3 to TRBJ2-2; 10 nucleotides align to TRBD2. The sample comprised PBMCs. This TCR was sampled from a woman aged 18-30 years in good health and CMV-seropositive. The CDR3 bases are TGTGCCATCAGTGTTACCCTAGCGGGGGCCACCGGGGAGCTGTTTTTT. It specifies CAISVTLAGATGELFF.